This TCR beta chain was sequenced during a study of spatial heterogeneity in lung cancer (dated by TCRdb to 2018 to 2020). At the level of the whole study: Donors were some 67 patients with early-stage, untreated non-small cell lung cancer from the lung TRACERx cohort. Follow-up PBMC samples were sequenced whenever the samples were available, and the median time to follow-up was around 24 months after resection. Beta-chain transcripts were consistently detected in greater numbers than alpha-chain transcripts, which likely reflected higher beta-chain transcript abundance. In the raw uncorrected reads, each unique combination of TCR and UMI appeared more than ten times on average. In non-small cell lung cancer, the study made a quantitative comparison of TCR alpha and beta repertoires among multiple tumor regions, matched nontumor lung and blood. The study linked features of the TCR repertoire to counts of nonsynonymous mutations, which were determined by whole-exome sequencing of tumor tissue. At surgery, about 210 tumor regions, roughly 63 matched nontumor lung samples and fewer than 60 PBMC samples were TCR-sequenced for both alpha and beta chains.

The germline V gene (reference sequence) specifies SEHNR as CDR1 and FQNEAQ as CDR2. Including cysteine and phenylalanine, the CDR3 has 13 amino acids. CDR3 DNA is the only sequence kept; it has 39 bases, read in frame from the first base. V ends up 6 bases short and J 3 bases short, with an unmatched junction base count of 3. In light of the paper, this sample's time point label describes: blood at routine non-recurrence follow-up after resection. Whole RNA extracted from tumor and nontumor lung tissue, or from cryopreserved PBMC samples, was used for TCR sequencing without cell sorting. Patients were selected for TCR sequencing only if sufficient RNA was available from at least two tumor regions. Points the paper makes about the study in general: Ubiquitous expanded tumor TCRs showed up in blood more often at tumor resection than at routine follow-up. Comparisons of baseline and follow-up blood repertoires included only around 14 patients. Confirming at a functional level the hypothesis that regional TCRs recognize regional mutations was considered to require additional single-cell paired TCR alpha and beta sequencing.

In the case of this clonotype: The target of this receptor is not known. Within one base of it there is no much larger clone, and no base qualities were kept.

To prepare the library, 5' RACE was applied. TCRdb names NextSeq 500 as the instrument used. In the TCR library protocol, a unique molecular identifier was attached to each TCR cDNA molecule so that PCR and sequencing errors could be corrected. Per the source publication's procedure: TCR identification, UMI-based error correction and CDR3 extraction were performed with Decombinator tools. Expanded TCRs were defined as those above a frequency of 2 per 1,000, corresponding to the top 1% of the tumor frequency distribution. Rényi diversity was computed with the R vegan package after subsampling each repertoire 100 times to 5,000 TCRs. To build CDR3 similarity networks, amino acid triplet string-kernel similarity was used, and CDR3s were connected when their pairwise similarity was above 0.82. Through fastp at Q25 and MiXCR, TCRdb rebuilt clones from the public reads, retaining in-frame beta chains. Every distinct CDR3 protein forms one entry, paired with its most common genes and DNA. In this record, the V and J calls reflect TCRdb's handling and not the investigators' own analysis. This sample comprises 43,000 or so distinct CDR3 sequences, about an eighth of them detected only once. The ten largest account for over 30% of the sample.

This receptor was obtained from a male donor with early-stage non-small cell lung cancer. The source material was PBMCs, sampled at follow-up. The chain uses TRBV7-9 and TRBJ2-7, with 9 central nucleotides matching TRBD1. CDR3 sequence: CASSRGQGYEQYF. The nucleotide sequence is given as TGTGCCAGCAGTCGGGGACAGGGCTACGAGCAGTACTTC.